This TCR beta chain was documented in a study of blood T cell repertoires in COVID-19. Study information: Acute and convalescent COVID-19 samples came from the United States, Italy and Spain. PBMCs, B-cell-depleted T cells, or T cells were the source of the cDNA or gDNA that made up the material.

This CDR3 has 20 residues. Profiling relied on immunoSEQ multiplex PCR, and the TCRdb table lists in-frame clones only, not all of them. The data show about 200,000 clones, with roughly 80% seen just once and about 6.5% held by the top ten. Material for sequencing was peripheral blood. This clonotype was sampled from a middle-aged woman with COVID-19, enrolled during active disease. The J gene is TRBJ1-5, the V gene TRBV21-1; TRBD1 is the table's D call and was not checked against the DNA. TRBV21-1 is termed a pseudogene. DNA for the CDR3: TGTGCCAGCAGTCAGACAGGGAATCTCTTCGCTTTGTTTAGCAATCAGCCCCAGCATTTT. It is translated as CASSQTGNLFALFSNQPQHF.